Only one count was recorded for the clone carrying this T cell receptor beta chain. Its antigen remains unidentified. The data belong to a study of OX40 agonist ivuxolimab in advanced cancers. Study details: It was permissible to have had prior anti-PD-1, anti-PD-L1 or anti-CTLA-4 therapy, and around 40% had some.

Repertoires were generated with immunoSEQ multiplex PCR, while TCRdb's copy carries only in-frame clones and drops some. The data contain around 30,000 clones, approximately 82% of them seen just once; the ten biggest clones take up around 2.5%. Study findings and constraints: Averaging showed that CD8+ T cells had more expanded clones than CD4+ did. Certain nonresponding patients likewise had low normalized T-cell clonal expansion.

The CDR3 is 13 amino acids. V gave up 5 bases and J gave up 2 bases, with 9 bases separating them. Germline V gene sequence: CDR1 SGHTA, CDR2 FQGTGA. This sequence was found in an adult with an advanced solid tumor such as melanoma, head and neck, liver or kidney cancer. The chain carries TRBV7-3 and TRBJ1-1; D might be TRBD1 (6 bases). The starting material was CD4+ or CD8+ T cells sorted from blood, obtained in a trial of the OX40 agonist ivuxolimab. Written as DNA, the CDR3 is TGTGCCAGCAGCCGGACAGATAACACTGAAGCTTTCTTT. Translating gives CASSRTDNTEAFF.